This TCR beta chain was captured by sequencing in a study of T cells in Graves' hyperthyroidism and ophthalmopathy (dated by TCRdb to about 2019). For context, the study as a whole: Peripheral blood samples were taken at initial diagnosis, before any treatment was given. To identify distinguishing TCR V-J signatures, a discovery cohort of about 95 patients was used, comprising 43 with Graves' ophthalmopathy and around 60 with stable Graves' hyperthyroidism. Whether ophthalmopathy could be predicted prospectively was tested in an independent validation cohort made up of fewer than 20 hyperthyroidism patients plus 17 patients who later progressed to ophthalmopathy. The 95 to 100 discovery patients were randomly divided into training and test sets at a 7:3 ratio. Thyroid tissue and blood T-cell repertoires from roughly six Graves' hyperthyroidism patients were also compared in the study. Following sampling, methimazole starting at 30 mg daily was given to hyperthyroidism patients, and high-dose intravenous methylprednisolone was given to ophthalmopathy patients. The paper describes TCR Vbeta CDR3 sequencing of 135 peripheral blood samples, made up of 43 ophthalmopathy patients, approximately 73 hyperthyroidism patients and roughly 17 progressor patients. The full study reports these points: In validation, the model predicted progression to ophthalmopathy a median of roughly 6.2 months before onset, with about 70% sensitivity and 72.22% specificity. A 13 V-J signature model separated ophthalmopathy from stable hyperthyroidism, with 87.88% sensitivity and roughly 82% specificity in cross-validation and 80%/75% in testing. Most expanded thyroid clonotypes (frequency above 0.001) were also detected in blood, a finding suggesting that blood repertoires may reflect thyroid immune responses. Sample size was not statistically predetermined, and blinding of investigators to group allocation was not performed.

This clonotype was observed a few times. Which antigen it targets is not known. No base qualities exist here, and no much larger clone lies one base off it. Ophthalmopathy patients had moderately to severely active disease, with a Clinical Activity Score of 3 or more, a NOSPECS grade of 4 or more, and a disease duration of less than 3 months. Any patient with an uncontrolled infection, another autoimmune disease, pregnancy or lactation was excluded. Diagnoses were based on clinical symptoms, serum thyroxine and TRAb, thyroid ultrasound and orbital computed tomography. PBMCs were isolated from 10 ml of fresh peripheral blood by Ficoll-Paque density gradient centrifugation. Trizol reagent was used to extract total RNA, and RNA quality was then checked on an Agilent 2100 Bioanalyzer. The TCR beta CDR3 regions were amplified from RNA transcripts. The first round of RT-PCR for the TCR CDR3 was performed with the HTBI primer set and the Qiagen OneStep RT-PCR kit. The libraries were constructed in a second round of multiplex PCR and then size-selected and purified. Sequencing of the libraries was done on an Illumina HiSeq2000 using paired-end 100 bp reads. Under the source paper's analysis protocol: SOAPnuke was used to process the raw data, with reads discarded if the reads contained adapters or uncalled bases, had a mean Phred below 15, or lacked an exact constant-primer or identifier match. High-quality paired reads were merged using COPE v1.2.5, and each unique nucleotide sequence was defined as a clonotype. MiTCR v1.1 was used to align the clonotypes against IMGT TRBV, TRBD and TRBJ reference segments. Only V-J combinations with frequency above 0.0001, covering 99% to 99.2% of repertoires, were analysed. The TCS score was defined as F50 (clonal expansion) divided by E x V (chaos), with BLOSUM62-based TCRdist calculated between CDR3 peptides within each V-J. Welch's t-statistics and random forest reduced roughly 540 V-J features to under 15, which were used in a naive Bayes classifier (R e1071). TCRdb trimmed public reads at Q25 via fastp, called clones via MiXCR and kept in-frame beta chains. For every CDR3 protein sequence, its rows merge into one entry that carries the most common genes and DNA. The V and J calls here are based on TCRdb, not the publication. Recorded for this sample are a few hundred thousand distinct CDR3 sequences; roughly 15% of them occurred a single time. Roughly 3.3% of the sample rests with the top ten.

The sequencing sample was made of blood. This TCR derives from a woman in her thirties or forties with Graves' ophthalmopathy.

CDR3 loop: CASSLDPTGTLGNTIYF. The DNA is as follows: TGTGCCAGCAGTTTAGACCCCACAGGGACTCTGGGAAACACCATATATTTT. This receptor chain uses TRBV12-3 or TRBV12-4 and TRBJ1-3; TRBD1 could be the D gene, as 6 bases match. The CDR3 spans 17 residues, from the cysteine through the phenylalanine. The retained sequence is limited to the CDR3, 51 bases, with the frame set at the first base. Cut back by 1 base and 4 bases, the V and J ends lie 17 bases apart.